This record concerns one T cell receptor beta chain sequence. This sample is drawn from a study of blood T cell repertoires in COVID-19. Some clones are missing from TCRdb's copy, which holds only in-frame ones; the method was immunoSEQ multiplex PCR. This table has about 160,000 clones, under 90% appearing once. The V gene's germline CDR1 is SGHRS and CDR2 YFSETQ. V was pared by 0 bases and J by 8 bases, with 16 bases between. The CDR3 length is 15 residues. Input material: peripheral blood. V gene TRBV5-1 combines with J gene TRBJ2-3; D gene uncertain. This receptor was obtained from a woman aged 80 or over with active or convalescent COVID-19. The CDR3: CASSLGSRSSATQYF. The CDR3 DNA reads TGCGCCAGCAGCTTGGGGAGTCGGAGCTCAGCTACGCAGTATTTT.